This T cell receptor (beta chain) came from a study of regulatory T cells in long-lasting Graves disease. Trimming took 3 bases from V and 5 from J, leaving 13 bases between them. The CDR3 spans 13 residues. Germline V CDR1 and CDR2: GTSNPN, SVGIG (reference sequence). This clonotype showed up many times. Antigen specificity is unknown. The time point was: persistent/refractory GD, antithyroid drugs over 5 years with positive TRAb. Generation of the TCR library employed RNA extracted from PBMCs. Findings and limits, study-wide: Comparison showed that persistent patients shared more public clonotypes (about 2,800) than new patients (966).

HTBI primers from iRepertoire and Arm-PCR of CDR3 regions yielded the TCR beta libraries. In TCRdb, the multiplex PCR reads were re-called with MiXCR into one record per CDR3 protein. The sample lists roughly 500,000 distinct CDR3 sequences, under 25% seen once, with 7.8% in the top ten. The chain combines TRBV30 with TRBJ1-1; no clear D. The material sequenced was peripheral blood mononuclear cells (PBMCs), taken when the disease was refractory, from a patient treated with antithyroid drugs. This clonotype was obtained from a female donor with Graves disease. CDR3 bases: TGTGCCTGGAGGGACGTGGCGGCGACTGAAGCTTTCTTT. Translated, it gives CAWRDVAATEAFF.